The clone carrying this TCR beta chain was observed at least ten times. Moderate-to-severe activity, with CAS ≥3, NOSPECS ≥4 and duration under 3 months, characterized the donors with ophthalmopathy. Uncontrolled infections, pregnancy, lactation or other autoimmune diseases led to patient exclusion. It was on clinical symptoms, serum thyroxine, TRAb, thyroid ultrasound and orbital computed tomography that diagnosis relied. This specimen comes from a study of Graves' ophthalmopathy and Graves' hyperthyroidism. Overall study: Pretreatment peripheral blood was obtained at initial diagnosis.

Trimming took 4 bases from V and 6 from J; bases not matched to a gene: 5. Germline V CDR1 and CDR2: SGHRS, YFSETQ. The CDR3 sequence is 13 residues long. Amplified TCR beta CDR3 regions were obtained using RNA transcripts as template. HTBI-primed first-round RT-PCR preceded second-round multiplex PCR. TCRdb independently ran MiXCR on the multiplex PCR reads; one entry per CDR3 protein. The table includes about 57,000 distinct CDR3 sequences, about half detected once. This chain uses TRBV5-1 with TRBJ1-1, with 8 bases identical to TRBD1. Sequencing used peripheral blood. This TCR derives from an adult woman with Graves' ophthalmopathy. CDR3 region: CASSIRGPAEAFF. The CDR3 DNA reads as TGCGCCAGCAGCATCAGGGGGCCCGCTGAAGCTTTCTTT.